The 6 T cell receptor beta chains below come from one sample, sequenced in a study of T cell changes during pregnancy in multiple sclerosis. Profiled with immunoSEQ multiplex PCR; TCRdb holds only in-frame clones, not every one. This table holds around 63,000 clones, about nine tenths found once. The material sequenced was peripheral blood, taken after pregnancy. The receptors here all came from a female donor in good health, enrolled as a control in a pregnancy study.

The chain links TRBV7-2 to TRBJ2-7; TRBD1 aligns across 7 bases. CDR1 is SGHTA and CDR2 is FQGNSA in the germline V gene. The ends lost 5 bases at V and 3 bases at J; junction bases unmatched: 13. The CDR3 totals 16 residues. The DNA for the CDR3 is TGTGCCAGCAGCGAACAGGACAGGACGCCTTTCTACGAGCAGTACTTC. Amino acids: CASSEQDRTPFYEQYF. The full variable domain, rest sourced from reference TRBV7-2 and TRBJ2-7, is GAGVSQSPSNKVTEKGKDVELRCDPISGHTALYWYRQSLGQGLEFLIYFQGNSAPDKSGLPSDRFSAERTGGSVSTLTIQRTQQEDSAVYLCASSEQDRTPFYEQYFGPGTRLTVT.

The chain joins TRBV6-5 to TRBJ2-5, with 10 nucleotides matching TRBD2. This CDR3 contains 15 residues. V lost 4 bases and J lost 5; bases outside the gene matches: 7. The germline gives CDR1 MNHEY, CDR2 SVGAGI. CDR3 residues: CASSSELAGRETQYF. The CDR3 nucleotides read TGTGCCAGCAGTTCCGAACTAGCGGGGAGGGAGACCCAGTACTTC.

The CDR3 nucleotides read TGCGCCAGCAGCTTGGAGGGACAGGGATTTAGTAATGAAAAACTGTTTTTT. This sequence encodes CASSLEGQGFSNEKLFF. The chain employs TRBV5-1 and TRBJ1-4; 9 bases are a match to TRBD1. CDR1 and CDR2 (germline): SGHRS, YFSETQ. This CDR3 spans 17 amino acids. J was trimmed by 4 bases and V by 0 bases; bases with no gene match: 7.

The chain has TRBV5-1 and TRBJ1-2; D is unresolved. V was cut by 4 bases and J by 7 bases, with 20 bases left in between. This CDR3 is built from 15 residues. Germline V lookup: CDR1 SGHRS, CDR2 YFSETQ. In DNA form, the CDR3 reads TGCGCCAGCAGCCCGTTGACCCCAGAGGCGGGTGGCTACACCTTC. Translated, it gives CASSPLTPEAGGYTF.

The chain links TRBV19 to TRBJ1-3; 8 nucleotides align to TRBD1. This CDR3 contains 13 residues. Germline lookup yields CDR1 LNHDA and CDR2 SQIVND (reference sequence). Trimming removed 6 bases from V and 4 bases from J; junction bases left unmatched: 2. CDR3 region: CASRRQGGNTIYF. The CDR3 DNA follows: TGTGCCAGTAGGAGACAGGGGGGAAACACCATATATTTT.

Only one count was recorded for this clone. The chain carries TRBV6-5 and TRBJ2-3; possibly TRBD1 for D (6 bases). Germline V lookup: CDR1 MNHEY, CDR2 SVGAGI. The CDR3 consists of 15 residues. Between the trimmed V and J ends, which lost 1 base and 4 bases, there was a span of 12 bases. The CDR3 DNA sequence: TGTGCCAGCAGTTACTGGGGGCGCGGGCCAGATACGCAGTATTTT. This gives the protein CASSYWGRGPDTQYF.